The clone carrying this TCR beta chain occurred a few times. The antigen remains undetermined. From the germline J gene comes the end of the CDR3, since the read stops 3 residues before it. This CDR3 is 12 amino acids long. Trimming stripped 2 bases from V and 3 bases from J, with 3 bases between. Germline values: CDR1 LNHDA, CDR2 SQIVND (reference sequence). Caucasian heritage predominated among both patients and controls. The data were obtained in a study of T cell clonality in common variable immunodeficiency. Findings and limits, study-wide: Common variable immunodeficiency TCR beta sequences reportedly had fewer deletions and N-nucleotide insertions. Shared TCRbeta clones were fewer between CVID subjects than controls. TCRbeta clonality was increased in CVID versus healthy controls.

Assay used: immunoSEQ multiplex PCR; TCRdb lists only in-frame clones, some missing. This sample has roughly 34,000 clones, each found more than once. Sequenced material: peripheral blood mononuclear cells. The receptor was isolated from a human donor with common variable immunodeficiency. This rearrangement joins TRBV19 to TRBJ2-3; D remains unclear. The sequenced part of the CDR3 DNA is TGTGCCAGTAGTATAAGGACAGATACG. This translates into CASSIRTDT. The CDR3 in full is CASSIRTDTQYF.